This TCR beta chain is from a study of T cells in Graves' hyperthyroidism and ophthalmopathy. The investigators amplified TCR beta CDR3 regions from RNA transcripts. HTBI primers drove first-round RT-PCR of the TCR CDR3. TCRdb reprocessed the multiplex PCR reads via MiXCR and lists one record per CDR3 protein. The sample lists a few hundred thousand distinct CDR3 sequences, roughly 46% occurring once. Concerning this clonotype: The antigen remains unidentified.

Patients with uncontrolled infections, other autoimmune diseases, pregnancy or lactation were excluded. Diagnoses used clinical symptoms, serum thyroxine and TRAb, thyroid ultrasound and orbital computed tomography. The CDR3 has 15 amino acids. From germline, CDR1 is ENHRY and CDR2 SYGVKD. With V trimmed by 0 bases and J by 5 bases, 6 bases remained unmatched. The study's findings and limits: With a median lead of approximately six months before onset, the model predicted ophthalmopathy. Most thyroid clonotypes that were expanded above 0.001 also turned up in blood.

The sample consisted of peripheral blood or thyroid tissue (not recorded which). The chain is built from TRBV10-3 and TRBJ1-1, with 7 bases that match TRBD1. The TCR originated in a woman between 18 and 29 years old with Graves' hyperthyroidism. The CDR3 loop is CAISESKGALTEAFF. DNA of the CDR3: TGTGCCATCAGTGAGTCGAAGGGGGCGCTTACTGAAGCTTTCTTT.